Listed below are T cell receptor beta chains from one sample, sequenced in a study of cytomegalovirus exposure and HLA in healthy donors. Sequenced by immunoSEQ multiplex PCR; TCRdb stores in-frame clones only, minus some. The sample has 95,000 to 150,000 clones, 60% to 75% seen once; the top ten hold roughly 3%. Sequencing was performed on PBMCs. All receptors come from a woman in her forties in good health and CMV-seropositive. Each CDR3 is given without its conserved first and last residue.

j_call: TRBJ1-1
v_call: TRBV5-6
cdr3_aa: ASDPGGGTGVTEAF

j_call: TRBJ2-7
v_call: TRBV7-2
cdr3_aa: ASRGRVNEQY

j_call: TRBJ2-7
v_call: TRBV6-5
cdr3_aa: ASSYGQGRTYEQY

j_call: TRBJ1-2
v_call: TRBV5-5
cdr3_aa: ASSLVPRQNYGYT

j_call: TRBJ2-5
v_call: TRBV15
cdr3_aa: ATSRSLSGTSGRARETQY

j_call: TRBJ2-7
v_call: TRBV2
cdr3_aa: ASRDTGGPYEQY

j_call: TRBJ1-2
v_call: TRBV25-1
cdr3_aa: ASSGSSGYT

j_call: TRBJ2-3
v_call: TRBV7-2
cdr3_aa: ASSFDRGHVDTQY

j_call: TRBJ2-7
v_call: TRBV6-5
cdr3_aa: ASSYRDTNYGQY

j_call: TRBJ2-2
v_call: TRBV6-1
cdr3_aa: ASSAYTLNTGELF

j_call: TRBJ2-1
v_call: TRBV5-4
cdr3_aa: ASSPGQAFGGEQF

j_call: TRBJ2-3
v_call: TRBV6-1
cdr3_aa: ASSVSSMSTDTQY

j_call: TRBJ2-2
v_call: TRBV7-2
cdr3_aa: ASSLGTNTGELF

j_call: TRBJ1-2
v_call: TRBV30
cdr3_aa: AWITGNYGYT

j_call: TRBJ1-4
v_call: TRBV5-1
cdr3_aa: ASSAGQRATNEKLF

j_call: TRBJ2-5
v_call: TRBV28
cdr3_aa: ASSLGTPQETQY